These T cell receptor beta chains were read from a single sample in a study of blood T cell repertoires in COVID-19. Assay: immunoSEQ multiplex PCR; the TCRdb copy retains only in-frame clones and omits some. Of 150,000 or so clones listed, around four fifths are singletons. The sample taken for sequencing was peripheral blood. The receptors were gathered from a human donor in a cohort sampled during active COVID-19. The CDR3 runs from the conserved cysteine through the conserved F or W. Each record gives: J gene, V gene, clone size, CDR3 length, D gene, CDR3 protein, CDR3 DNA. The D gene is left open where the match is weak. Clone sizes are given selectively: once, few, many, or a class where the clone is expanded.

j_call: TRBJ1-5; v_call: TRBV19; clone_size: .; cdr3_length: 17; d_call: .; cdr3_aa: CASSPPEGRPRNQPQHF; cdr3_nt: TGTGCCAGTAGCCCCCCCGAGGGCAGGCCTCGTAATCAGCCCCAGCATTTT
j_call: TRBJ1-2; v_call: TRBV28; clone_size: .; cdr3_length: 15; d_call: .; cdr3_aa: CASSLGGAQYYGYTF; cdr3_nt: TGTGCCAGCAGTTTAGGGGGCGCTCAGTACTATGGCTACACCTTC
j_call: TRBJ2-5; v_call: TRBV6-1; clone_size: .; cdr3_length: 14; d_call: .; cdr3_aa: CASSDEGHQETQYF; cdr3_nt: TGTGCCAGCAGTGACGAAGGACATCAAGAGACCCAGTACTTC
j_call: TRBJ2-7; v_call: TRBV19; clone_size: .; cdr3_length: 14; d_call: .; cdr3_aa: CASRTKQGPYEQYF; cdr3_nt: TGTGCCAGTAGAACCAAACAGGGACCCTACGAGCAGTACTTC
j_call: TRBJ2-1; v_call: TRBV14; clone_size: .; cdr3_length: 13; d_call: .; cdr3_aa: CASSPGGLNEQFF; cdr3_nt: TGTGCCAGCAGCCCGGGGGGCCTCAATGAGCAGTTCTTC
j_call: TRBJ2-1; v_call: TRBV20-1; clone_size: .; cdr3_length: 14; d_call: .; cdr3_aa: CSASVGGKYNEQFF; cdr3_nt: TGCAGTGCTAGTGTGGGGGGAAAATACAATGAGCAGTTCTTC
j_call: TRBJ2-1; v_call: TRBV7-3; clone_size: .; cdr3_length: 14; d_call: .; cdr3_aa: CASSLAGQHNEQFF; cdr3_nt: TGTGCCAGCAGCTTGGCAGGACAACACAATGAGCAGTTCTTC
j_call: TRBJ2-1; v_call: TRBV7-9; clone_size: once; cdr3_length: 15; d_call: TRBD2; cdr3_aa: CASSLLAGGPGEQFF; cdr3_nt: TGTGCCAGCAGCCTACTAGCGGGAGGGCCTGGCGAGCAGTTCTTC
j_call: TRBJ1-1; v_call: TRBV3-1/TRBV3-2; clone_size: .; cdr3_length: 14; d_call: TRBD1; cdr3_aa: CASSRDSPNTEAFF; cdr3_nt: TGTGCCAGCAGCCGGGACAGCCCGAACACTGAAGCTTTCTTT
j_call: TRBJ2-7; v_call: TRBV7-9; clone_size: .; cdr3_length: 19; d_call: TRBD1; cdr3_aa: CASSLRTGDSGPKFYEQYF; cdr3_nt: TGTGCCAGCAGCTTAAGGACAGGGGATAGCGGGCCAAAGTTTTACGAGCAGTACTTC
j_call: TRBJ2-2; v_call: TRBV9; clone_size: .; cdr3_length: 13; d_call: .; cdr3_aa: CASSVATTGYLFF; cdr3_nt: TGTGCCAGCAGCGTAGCTACCACAGGGTATCTGTTTTTT
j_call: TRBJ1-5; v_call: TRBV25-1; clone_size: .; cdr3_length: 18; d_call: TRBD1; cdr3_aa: CASSNKWTGNHSNQPQHF; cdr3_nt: TGTGCCAGCAGTAACAAATGGACAGGGAACCATAGCAATCAGCCCCAGCATTTT
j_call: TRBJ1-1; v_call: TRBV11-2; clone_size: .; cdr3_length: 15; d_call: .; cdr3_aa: CASSLERVTYTEAFF; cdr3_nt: TGTGCCAGCAGCTTAGAACGGGTGACCTACACTGAAGCTTTCTTT
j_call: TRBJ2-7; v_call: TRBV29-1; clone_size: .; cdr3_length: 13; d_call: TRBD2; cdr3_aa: CRGQREKRYEQYF; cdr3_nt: TGTAGGGGCCAGCGGGAGAAAAGGTACGAGCAGTACTTC
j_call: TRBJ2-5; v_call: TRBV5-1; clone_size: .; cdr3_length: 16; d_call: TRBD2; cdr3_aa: CASSSSGGAVQETQYF; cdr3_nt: TGCGCCAGCAGCTCGAGCGGGGGGGCCGTTCAAGAGACCCAGTACTTC
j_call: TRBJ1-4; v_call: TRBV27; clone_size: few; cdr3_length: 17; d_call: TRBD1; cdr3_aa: CASSFFGTGTGNEKLFF; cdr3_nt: TGTGCCAGCAGTTTTTTTGGGACAGGGACGGGGAATGAAAAACTGTTTTTT
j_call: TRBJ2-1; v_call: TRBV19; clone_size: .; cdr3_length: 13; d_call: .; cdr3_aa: CASSIESRGTQFF; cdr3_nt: TGTGCCAGTAGTATAGAATCGCGGGGGACACAGTTCTTC
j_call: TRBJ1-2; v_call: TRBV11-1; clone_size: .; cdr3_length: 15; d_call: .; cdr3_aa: CASSSSGTGGYGYTF; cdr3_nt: TGTGCCAGCAGCTCCTCCGGGACGGGGGGCTATGGCTACACCTTC
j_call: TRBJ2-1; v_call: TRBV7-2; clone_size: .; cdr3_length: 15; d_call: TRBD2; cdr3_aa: CASSWGLAGGDEQFF; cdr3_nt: TGTGCCAGCAGCTGGGGACTAGCGGGAGGGGATGAGCAGTTCTTC